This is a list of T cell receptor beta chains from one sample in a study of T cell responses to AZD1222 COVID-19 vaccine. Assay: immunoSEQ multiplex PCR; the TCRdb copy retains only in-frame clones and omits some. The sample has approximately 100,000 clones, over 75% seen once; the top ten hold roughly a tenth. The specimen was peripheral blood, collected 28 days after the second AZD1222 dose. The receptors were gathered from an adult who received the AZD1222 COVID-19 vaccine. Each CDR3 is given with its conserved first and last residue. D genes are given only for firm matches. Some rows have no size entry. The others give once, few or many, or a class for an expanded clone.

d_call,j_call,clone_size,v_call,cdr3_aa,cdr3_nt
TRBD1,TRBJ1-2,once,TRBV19,CASSIAQGASGYTF,TGTGCCAGTAGTATAGCACAGGGGGCAAGCGGCTACACCTTC
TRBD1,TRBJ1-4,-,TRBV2,CASRLDRGGEEKLFF,TGTGCCAGCAGGTTGGACAGGGGAGGGGAAGAAAAACTGTTTTTT
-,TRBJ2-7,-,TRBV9,CASSVGSSSYEQYF,TGTGCCAGCAGCGTAGGAAGCAGCTCCTACGAGCAGTACTTC
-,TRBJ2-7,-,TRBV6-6,CASSLLRDEQYF,TGTGCCAGCAGTCTTCTGCGGGACGAGCAGTACTTC
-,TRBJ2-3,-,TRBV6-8,CASRGLDTQYF,TGTGCCAGCAGAGGGTTAGATACGCAGTATTTT
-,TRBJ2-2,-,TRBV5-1,CASSLGGLVNTGELFF,TGCGCCAGCAGCTTGGGAGGATTGGTGAACACCGGGGAGCTGTTTTTT
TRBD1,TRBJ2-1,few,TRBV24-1,CATSQPGTGDNEQFF,TGTGCCACCAGTCAGCCCGGGACAGGGGACAATGAGCAGTTCTTC
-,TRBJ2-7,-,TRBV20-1,CSASISHEQYF,TGCAGTGCTAGCATAAGCCACGAGCAGTACTTC
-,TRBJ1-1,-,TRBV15,CATRGRGTEAFF,TGTGCCACCCGGGGGAGAGGCACTGAAGCTTTCTTT
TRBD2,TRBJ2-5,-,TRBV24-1,CATSDSPTGGETQYF,TGTGCCACCAGTGATTCCCCGACGGGGGGTGAGACCCAGTACTTC
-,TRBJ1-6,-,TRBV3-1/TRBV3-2,CASSQEWSSYNSPLHF,TGTGCCAGCAGCCAAGAGTGGAGCTCCTATAATTCACCCCTCCACTTT
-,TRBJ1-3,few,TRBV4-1,CASSQDSAGLGNTIYF,TGCGCCAGCAGCCAAGATTCAGCAGGACTAGGAAACACCATATATTTT
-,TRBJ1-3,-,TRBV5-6,CASSLGALGNTIYF,TGTGCCAGCAGCTTAGGCGCTCTGGGAAACACCATATATTTT
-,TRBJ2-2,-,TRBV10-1,CASSETPNTGELFF,TGCGCCAGCAGTGAGACCCCGAACACCGGGGAGCTGTTTTTT
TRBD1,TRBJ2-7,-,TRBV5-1,CASSPGTGGIEQYF,TGCGCCAGCAGCCCAGGGACAGGGGGGATCGAGCAGTACTTC
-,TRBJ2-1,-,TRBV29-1,CSGFRGRRPHNEQFF,TGCAGTGGTTTCCGGGGGCGCCGACCTCACAATGAGCAGTTCTTC
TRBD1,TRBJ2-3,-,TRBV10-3,CAITSDRVFTDTQYF,TGTGCCATCACTTCGGACAGGGTATTCACAGATACGCAGTATTTT
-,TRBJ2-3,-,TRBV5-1,CASSLAAGTDTQYF,TGCGCCAGCAGCTTGGCGGCGGGGACAGATACGCAGTATTTT
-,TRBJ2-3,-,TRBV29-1,CSVDRGQDTQYF,TGCAGCGTTGATAGGGGTCAAGATACGCAGTATTTT
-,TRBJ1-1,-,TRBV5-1,CASSREGMNTEAFF,TGCGCCAGCAGCAGGGAAGGGATGAACACTGAAGCTTTCTTT
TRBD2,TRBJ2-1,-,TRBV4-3,CASSRLLAGVGVF,TGCGCCAGCAGCCGACTTCTAGCGGGAGTGGGCGTCTTC
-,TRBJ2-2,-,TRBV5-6,CASSLPGLGTGELFF,TGTGCCAGCAGCCTCCCGGGGCTTGGCACCGGGGAGCTGTTTTTT